These T cell receptor beta chains were read from a single sample in a study of control samples from healthy donors and cancer patients. The method was immunoSEQ multiplex PCR; TCRdb's version includes in-frame clones alone and lacks a portion of them. The data show some 110,000 clones, over 90% seen once. The material sequenced was blood. All receptors derive from a man under 40 in good health. Each CDR3 is given with its conserved first and last residue. The order of the fields is J gene, V gene, D gene, clone size, CDR3 DNA, CDR3 protein. A D gene is named only where the DNA matches it firmly. Clone size is stated in some rows and not others, as once, few, many or a class when expanded.

j_call: TRBJ2-1
v_call: TRBV28
d_call: TRBD1
clone_size: .
cdr3_nt: TGTGCCAGCAGCTTAAGAGGACAGGGTGGCTACAATGAGCAGTTCTTC
cdr3_aa: CASSLRGQGGYNEQFF

j_call: TRBJ2-3
v_call: TRBV6-1
d_call: .
clone_size: .
cdr3_nt: TGTGCCAGCAGTGAATTGGTGGCAGGGAGCACAGATACGCAGTATTTT
cdr3_aa: CASSELVAGSTDTQYF

j_call: TRBJ1-2
v_call: TRBV29-1
d_call: .
clone_size: .
cdr3_nt: TGCAGCGTTGAATATCACACAGACAATAACTATGGCTACACCTTC
cdr3_aa: CSVEYHTDNNYGYTF

j_call: TRBJ1-1
v_call: TRBV18
d_call: .
clone_size: once
cdr3_nt: TGTGCCAGCTCACCAAACAGGGTAAGCACTGAAGCTTTCTTT
cdr3_aa: CASSPNRVSTEAFF

j_call: TRBJ2-7
v_call: TRBV19
d_call: TRBD1
clone_size: .
cdr3_nt: TGTGCCAGTATGGGGACAGGGGCACAGGAGCAGTACTTC
cdr3_aa: CASMGTGAQEQYF

j_call: TRBJ1-6
v_call: TRBV4-1
d_call: .
clone_size: .
cdr3_nt: TGCGCCAGCAGCCAAGAAGACAGGTATAATTCACCCCTCCACTTT
cdr3_aa: CASSQEDRYNSPLHF

j_call: TRBJ2-3
v_call: TRBV5-8
d_call: .
clone_size: .
cdr3_nt: TGTGCCAGCAGCTTGGGCAGGGGGAGGTCAGATACGCAGTATTTT
cdr3_aa: CASSLGRGRSDTQYF

j_call: TRBJ2-1
v_call: TRBV5-1
d_call: .
clone_size: .
cdr3_nt: TGCGCCAGCAGCTTCTCGACAGGCAATGAGCAGTTCTTC
cdr3_aa: CASSFSTGNEQFF

j_call: TRBJ1-6
v_call: TRBV2
d_call: .
clone_size: .
cdr3_nt: TGTGCCAGCATTCCAGGGAGCAGTTCACCCCTCCACTTT
cdr3_aa: CASIPGSSSPLHF

j_call: TRBJ2-7
v_call: TRBV27
d_call: TRBD1
clone_size: .
cdr3_nt: TGTGCCAGCAGCTTAACCTTCTTGGACAGGGCAAGCGGAAAGCCCCTTTCCTACGAGCAGTACTTC
cdr3_aa: CASSLTFLDRASGKPLSYEQYF

j_call: TRBJ1-5
v_call: TRBV6-5
d_call: .
clone_size: .
cdr3_nt: TGTGCCACCTCGAGGACCGTTGGAAGCAATCAGCCCCAGCATTTT
cdr3_aa: CATSRTVGSNQPQHF

j_call: TRBJ2-3
v_call: TRBV5-1
d_call: TRBD1
clone_size: .
cdr3_nt: TGCGCCAGCAGCCCCCTACAGGGGGCCCCAGATACGCAGTATTTT
cdr3_aa: CASSPLQGAPDTQYF

j_call: TRBJ1-4
v_call: TRBV6-1
d_call: .
clone_size: .
cdr3_nt: TGTGCCAGCAGTGAAAGCAGTGCAACTAATGAAAAACTGTTTTTT
cdr3_aa: CASSESSATNEKLFF